This T cell receptor (beta chain) was found in a study of blood T cell repertoires in COVID-19. Assay: immunoSEQ multiplex PCR; the TCRdb copy retains only in-frame clones and omits some. The sample has 400,000 to 500,000 clones; around nine tenths are singletons. V was pared by 2 bases and J by 6 bases, with 8 bases between. The CDR3 is 13 amino acids. The germline gives CDR1 SGHTA, CDR2 FQGNSA. Cohorts were determined from participant-reported clinical history. Individuals in the exposed group had encountered a COVID-19 case within 2 weeks preceding study entry. The V and J genes are TRBV7-2 and TRBJ1-5, with a tentative D call TRBD1 (5 bases). The sequenced sample consisted of PBMCs or T cells enriched from blood (not recorded which). The sequence was collected from a woman aged 18-29 years who had been exposed to COVID-19. In DNA form, the CDR3 reads TGTGCCAGCAGCTTACTGGGGGGTCAGCCCCAGCATTTT. The encoded protein is CASSLLGGQPQHF.